Listed here are 21 T cell receptor beta chains from one sample, sequenced in a study of blood T cell repertoires in COVID-19 (dated by TCRdb to about 2020). The library was generated by the immunoSEQ multiplex PCR assay. Entries here come from immuneACCESS through TCRdb and include only in-frame sequences with V and J called. Some clones fail to appear in such tables; in the studies checked, an unresolved V gene covers under half of the shortfall, and the cause of the remainder is unknown. The sample table lists about 55,000 clones, 75% to 95% of them with a count of one. Jointly, the top ten make up about 6.5% of the sample. Sample: peripheral blood. The source of these receptors is a man aged 45-60 years with active COVID-19.

The V call is TRBV30, the J call TRBJ2-7, with 12 bases aligning to TRBD2. Germline CDR1 GTSNPN, CDR2 SVGIG (reference sequence). J was trimmed by 5 bases and V by 2 bases; bases with no gene match: 4. The CDR3 spans 14 residues. CDR3 DNA sequence: TGTGCCTGGAGTAACGGACTAGCGGGGAACGAGCAGTACTTC. Amino acids: CAWSNGLAGNEQYF.

The chain is built from TRBV5-1 and TRBJ2-5; D is possibly TRBD2 (5 bases). CDR1 and CDR2 (germline): SGHRS, YFSETQ. Trimming removed 0 bases from V and 4 bases from J, with 13 bases in between. The CDR3 has 15 residues. CDR3 region: CASSLVGLAVETQYF. For the CDR3, the DNA is TGCGCCAGCAGCTTGGTGGGCCTAGCAGTAGAGACCCAGTACTTC.

The chain employs TRBV19 and TRBJ2-1; 7 bases align to TRBD1. The V and J ends lost 4 bases and 6 bases, in that order; junction bases with no gene match: 12. There are 16 residues in the CDR3. Germline lookup yields CDR1 LNHDA and CDR2 SQIVND (reference sequence). CDR3 sequence reads: CASSRPGQKNLNEQFF. The CDR3 DNA follows: TGTGCCAGTAGTAGACCGGGACAGAAAAACCTCAATGAGCAGTTCTTC. Supplemented by reference TRBV19 and TRBJ2-1, the full variable domain reads DGGITQSPKYLFRKEGQNVTLSCEQNLNHDAMYWYRQDPGQGLRLIYYSQIVNDFQKGDIAEGYSVSREKKESFPLTVTSAQKNPTAFYLCASSRPGQKNLNEQFFGPGTRLTVL.

This rearrangement joins TRBV30 to TRBJ1-5, with D perhaps matching TRBD1 (5 bases). V lost 8 bases and J lost 3, with 23 bases in between. The CDR3 length is 16 residues. Germline V gene lookup returns CDR1 GTSNPN and CDR2 SVGIG (reference sequence). The CDR3 sequence is CAPEMGQNTFNQPQHF. In nucleotides, the CDR3 is TGTGCCCCAGAAATGGGGCAGAACACGTTCAATCAGCCCCAGCATTTT.

This chain uses TRBV29-1 with TRBJ1-2; D is unclear. Trimming removed 3 bases from V and 2 bases from J, with 7 bases in between. Germline-derived CDR1 and CDR2 are SQVTM and ANQGSEA. The CDR3 totals 12 residues. As DNA, the CDR3 is TGCAGCGTTGATGTCAGAAACTATGGCTACACCTTC. Translation gives CSVDVRNYGYTF.

This clone was found once. The V call is TRBV5-6, the J call TRBJ2-2; TRBD1 matches at 7 bases. The J segment lost 2 bases and the V segment lost 3 bases, leaving 1 base of the junction unmatched. CDR1 and CDR2 (germline): SGHDT, YYEEEE. The CDR3 contains 14 residues. The DNA for the CDR3 is TGTGCCAGCAGCTGGGACAGAAACACCGGGGAGCTGTTTTTT. Translating gives CASSWDRNTGELFF.

The chain carries TRBV4-3 and TRBJ1-2; D remains ambiguous. Trimming pared 3 bases from V and 0 bases from J, leaving 8 bases between. The CDR3 has 14 residues. CDR1 and CDR2 (germline): LGHNA, YSLEER. The CDR3 loop reads CASSHRTSNYGYTF. CDR3 bases: TGCGCCAGCAGCCACCGCACATCTAACTATGGCTACACCTTC.

This rearrangement joins TRBV18 to TRBJ1-1; TRBD1 matches at 11 bases. The germline CDR1 and CDR2 sequences are KGHSH and LQKENI. The CDR3 covers 14 residues. Trimming at V came to 3 bases and at J to 4 bases, leaving 1 base not matched to a gene. DNA for the CDR3: TGTGCCAGCTCACCCGGGACAGGGGGCACTGAAGCTTTCTTT. Its translation is CASSPGTGGTEAFF.

This chain connects TRBV2 to TRBJ2-1; 11 nucleotides agree with TRBD2. The germline V gene has CDR1 SNHLY and CDR2 FYNNEI. V shed 6 bases and J 3 bases; nucleotides not matched to a gene: 4. The CDR3 runs 15 residues. Here the CDR3 reads CASRKLAGVYNEQFF. CDR3 sequence (DNA): TGTGCCAGCAGAAAACTAGCGGGAGTCTACAATGAGCAGTTCTTC.

The chain uses TRBV5-6 and TRBJ2-5; D gene uncertain. V gave up 4 bases and J gave up 1 base, with 14 bases separating them. The germline V gene has CDR1 SGHDT and CDR2 YYEEEE. This CDR3 has 15 amino acids. CDR3 sequence reads: CASSRDTAIQETQYF. The DNA for the CDR3 is TGTGCCAGCAGCCGTGACACAGCCATCCAAGAGACCCAGTACTTC.

This chain uses TRBV13 with TRBJ2-4; 9 nucleotides match TRBD2. J was trimmed by 0 bases and V by 5 bases; bases with no gene match: 8. This CDR3 spans 17 amino acids. Germline V lookup: CDR1 PRHDT, CDR2 FYEKMQ (reference sequence). CDR3 nucleotides: TGTGCCAGCAGCCCAAGAGGCGGGGGGGTAGCCAAAAACATTCAGTACTTC. Residues: CASSPRGGGVAKNIQYF.

The rearrangement joins TRBV6-6 to TRBJ2-7; TRBD1 might be the D (6 bases). Trimming left V 5 bases short and J 2 bases short, with 16 bases between. Germline-derived CDR1 and CDR2 are MNHNY and SVGAGI (reference sequence). This CDR3 contains 15 residues. The CDR3 nucleotides are TGTGCCAGCAGTCGTGGACAGCGGCCTACCTACGAGCAGTACTTC. The encoded protein is CASSRGQRPTYEQYF.

J is TRBJ2-7 and V is TRBV4-3; weak D call: TRBD2 (6 bases). The CDR3 length is 13 residues. Trimming removed 1 base from V and 2 bases from J, with 6 bases in between. The germline CDR1 and CDR2 sequences are LGHNA and YSLEER. The DNA of the CDR3 is TGCGCCAGCAGCCAAGGCGGGACCTACGAGCAGTACTTC. Amino acids: CASSQGGTYEQYF.

This clone was counted only a few times. The chain recombines TRBV5-6 with TRBJ2-7; no reliable D call. The CDR3 totals 12 residues. The ends were cut back, 6 bases at V and 5 bases at J, with 12 bases in the middle. Germline loops: CDR1 SGHDT, CDR2 YYEEEE. The CDR3 sequence is CASTRQYDEQYF. In DNA form, the CDR3 reads TGTGCCAGCACCCGACAATACGACGAGCAGTACTTC. The variable domain in full, completed from reference TRBV5-6 and TRBJ2-7, reads DAGVTQSPTHLIKTRGQQVTLRCSPKSGHDTVSWYQQALGQGPQFIFQYYEEEERQRGNFPDRFSGHQFPNYSSELNVNALLLGDSALYLCASTRQYDEQYFGPGTRLTVT.

J is TRBJ2-1 and V is TRBV6-5; 9 nucleotides match TRBD1. The CDR3 has 12 amino acids. CDR1 and CDR2 (germline): MNHEY, SVGAGI. The V segment lost 4 bases and the J segment 9 bases; nucleotides outside the gene matches: 1. The CDR3 reads CASSLTGGEQFF. CDR3 nucleotides: TGTGCCAGCAGTTTGACAGGGGGTGAGCAGTTCTTC.

The chain has TRBV11-2 and TRBJ2-3; TRBD2 aligns across 10 bases. The V gene end was trimmed by 1 base and the J gene end by 0 bases; junction bases not matched to a gene: 1. Germline CDR1 reads SGHAT; CDR2 reads FQNNGV. This CDR3 comprises 16 residues. The CDR3 sequence: CASSLATSGSTDTQYF. The CDR3 DNA reads as TGTGCCAGCAGCTTAGCGACTAGCGGGAGCACAGATACGCAGTATTTT. The variable domain in full, with the rest retrieved from reference TRBV11-2 and TRBJ2-3, is EAGVAQSPRYKIIEKRQSVAFWCNPISGHATLYWYQQILGQGPKLLIQFQNNGVVDDSQLPKDRFSAERLKGVDSTLKIQPAKLEDSAVYLCASSLATSGSTDTQYFGPGTRLTVL.

This rearrangement joins TRBV3-1 (or the pseudogene TRBV3-2) to TRBJ1-2; 9 nucleotides agree with TRBD1. Per the germline V gene, CDR1 is LGHDT and CDR2 is YNNKEL (reference sequence). CDR3 length: 15 residues. J lost 4 bases, V lost 4 bases, and 7 bases had no gene match. CDR3 amino acids: CASSPQWGQGYGYTF. CDR3 bases: TGTGCCAGCAGCCCCCAATGGGGACAGGGCTATGGCTACACCTTC.

In this sample, this clone turned up once. V usage is TRBV5-1 and J usage is TRBJ2-4; 10 bases fit TRBD2. The CDR3 runs to 16 residues. Germline V gene data show CDR1 as SGHRS and CDR2 as YFSETQ. J lost 8 bases, V lost 0 bases, and 8 bases had no gene match. Written as DNA, the CDR3 is TGCGCCAGCAGCTTGGAGGGCCTAGCGGGGGTGGACATTCAGTACTTC. Translated: CASSLEGLAGVDIQYF.

This chain joins TRBV7-2 and TRBJ2-4, with D perhaps matching TRBD1 (6 bases). Germline CDR1 is SGHTA and CDR2 is FQGNSA. The V end lost 3 bases, the J end lost 0 bases, and 6 bases lay between the germline ends. The CDR3 covers 14 residues. CDR3 sequence: CASSFRGAKNIQYF. CDR3 bases: TGTGCCAGCAGCTTCAGGGGAGCCAAAAACATTCAGTACTTC.

The V call is TRBV7-9, the J call TRBJ2-1; 9 bases agree with TRBD2. Germline values: CDR1 SEHNR, CDR2 FQNEAQ (reference sequence). With V trimmed by 0 bases and J by 8 bases, 17 bases remained unmatched. This CDR3 spans 19 amino acids. CDR3 nucleotides: TGTGCCAGCAGCTTAGCGCTAATAGCGGGAGCTACCCTTTGGGATGAGCAGTTCTTC. It yields the protein CASSLALIAGATLWDEQFF.

The rearrangement joins TRBV28 to TRBJ2-3; 11 bases are a match to TRBD1. The CDR3 has 18 residues. Germline CDR1 and CDR2: MDHEN and SYDVKM. V trimming: 6 bases; J trimming: 4 bases; junction bases outside the gene matches: 15. The CDR3 bases are TGTGCCAGCAGCACGCCGACTATCGGGACAGGGGGGTCAGATACGCAGTATTTT. Protein sequence: CASSTPTIGTGGSDTQYF.